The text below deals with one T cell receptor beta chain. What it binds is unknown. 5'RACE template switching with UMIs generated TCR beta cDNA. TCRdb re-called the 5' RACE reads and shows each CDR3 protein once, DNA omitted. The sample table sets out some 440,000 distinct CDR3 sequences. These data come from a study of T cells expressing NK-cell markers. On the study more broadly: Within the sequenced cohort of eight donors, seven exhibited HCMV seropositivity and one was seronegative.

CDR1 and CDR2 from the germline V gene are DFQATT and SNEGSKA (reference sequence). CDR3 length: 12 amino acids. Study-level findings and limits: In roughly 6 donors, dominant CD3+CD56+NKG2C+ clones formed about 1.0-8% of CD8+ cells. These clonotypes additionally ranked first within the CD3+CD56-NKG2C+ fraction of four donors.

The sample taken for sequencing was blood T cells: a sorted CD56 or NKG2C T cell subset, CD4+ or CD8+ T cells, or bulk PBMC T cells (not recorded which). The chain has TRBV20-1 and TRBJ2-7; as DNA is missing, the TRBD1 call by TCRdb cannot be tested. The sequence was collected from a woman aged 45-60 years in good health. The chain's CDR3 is CSAIDRGEEQYF.